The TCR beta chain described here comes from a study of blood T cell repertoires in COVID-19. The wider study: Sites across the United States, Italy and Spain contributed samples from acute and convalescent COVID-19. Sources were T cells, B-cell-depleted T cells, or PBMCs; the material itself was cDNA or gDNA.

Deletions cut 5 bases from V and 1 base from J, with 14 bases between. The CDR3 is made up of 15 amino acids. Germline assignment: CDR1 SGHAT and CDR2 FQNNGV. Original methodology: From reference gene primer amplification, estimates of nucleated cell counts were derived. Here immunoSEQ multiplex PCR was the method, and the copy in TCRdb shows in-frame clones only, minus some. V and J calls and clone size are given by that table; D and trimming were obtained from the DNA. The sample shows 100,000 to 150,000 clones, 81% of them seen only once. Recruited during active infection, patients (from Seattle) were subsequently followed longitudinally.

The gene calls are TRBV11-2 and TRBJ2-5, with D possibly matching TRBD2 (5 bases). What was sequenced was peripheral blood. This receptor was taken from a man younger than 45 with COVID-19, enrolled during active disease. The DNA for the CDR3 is TGTGCCAGCAGCGTTCGTGGAGGACCCCAAGAGACCCAGTACTTC. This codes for CASSVRGGPQETQYF.